The clone carrying this T cell receptor (beta chain) was found a few times. Its antigen is not known. The CDR3 is 15 amino acids. The ends were cut back, 7 bases at V and 4 bases at J, with 16 bases in the middle. The germline V gene encodes CDR1 MNHNS and CDR2 SASEGT. Unique molecular identifiers were in the cDNA, with template-switch universal primer binding. TCRdb independently ran MiXCR on the 5' RACE reads; one entry per CDR3 protein. The sample has around 960,000 distinct CDR3 sequences; roughly 12% are singletons. These data originate in a study of identical twins. Findings and limits, study-wide: Compared with unrelated sharing, twin-shared out-of-frame alpha sequences had more low-probability sequences.

Another study also made use of these data, one on yellow fever vaccine responses in identical twins.

The V and J genes are TRBV6-1 and TRBJ2-2, with a possible D match to TRBD2 (5 bases). The receptor's source is a woman aged 18-30 years in good health. Sequenced sample: PBMCs. CDR3 DNA: TGTGCCAGCATCCCCTTTGAGGGTTTCACCGGGGAGCTGTTTTTT. Translating gives CASIPFEGFTGELFF.